This T cell receptor (beta chain) came from a study of a mutant IDH1 vaccine in newly diagnosed glioma. Study overall: Patients arrived already treated with radiotherapy, temozolomide, or both, most having had both.

Only in-frame clones appear in the TCRdb table, and some are missing; sequencing was by immunoSEQ multiplex PCR. The table shows tens of thousands of clones, with 81% occurring only once. Time point defined: week 35, safety follow-up. Doses comprised 300 ug of mutant IDH1 20-mer peptide each, plus topical imiquimod. Notes on this clone: Its matching antigen is unknown.

Deletions cut 9 bases from V and 6 bases from J, with 15 bases between. Germline CDR1 is LGHNA and CDR2 is YSLEER. The CDR3 loop spans 14 amino acids. The V call is TRBV4-3, the J call TRBJ1-6, with D unresolved. Here the sequenced sample was PBMCs, taken from a glioma patient whose treatment included an IDH1 peptide vaccine. This clonotype was obtained from a middle-aged woman with glioma. Some clones in this sample may be carry-over from other donors' samples. CDR3 residues: CASGLDGFNSPLHF. The CDR3 DNA sequence: TGCGCCAGTGGCCTCGACGGATTTAATTCACCCCTCCACTTT.